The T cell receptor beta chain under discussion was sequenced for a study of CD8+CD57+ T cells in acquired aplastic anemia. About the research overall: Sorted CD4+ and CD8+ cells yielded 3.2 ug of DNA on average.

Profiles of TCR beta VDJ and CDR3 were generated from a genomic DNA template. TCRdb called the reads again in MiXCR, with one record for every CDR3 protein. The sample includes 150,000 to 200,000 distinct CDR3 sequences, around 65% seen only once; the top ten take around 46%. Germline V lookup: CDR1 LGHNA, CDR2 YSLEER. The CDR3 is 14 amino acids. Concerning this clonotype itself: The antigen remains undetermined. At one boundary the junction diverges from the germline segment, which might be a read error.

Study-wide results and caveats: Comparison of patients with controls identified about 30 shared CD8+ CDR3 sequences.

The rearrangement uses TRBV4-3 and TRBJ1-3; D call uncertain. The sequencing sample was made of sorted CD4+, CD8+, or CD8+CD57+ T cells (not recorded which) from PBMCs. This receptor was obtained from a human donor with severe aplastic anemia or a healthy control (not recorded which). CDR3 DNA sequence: TGCGCCAGCAGCTCCCTAGATCGTGGAAACACCATATACTTT. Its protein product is CASSSLDRGNTIYF.